This TCR beta chain was captured by sequencing in a study of cytomegalovirus exposure and HLA in healthy donors. The overall study: A prior study identified just under 120 million unique TCR beta sequences from roughly 180 million T cells.

The PCR made use of 60 Vbeta and 13 Jbeta primers. Generated by immunoSEQ multiplex PCR, the TCRdb table keeps only in-frame clones and is missing some. The sample consists of around 30,000 clones, about 60% of them appearing once. The CDR3 contains 15 residues. CDR1 and CDR2 from the germline V gene are MNHEY and SVGAGI. Trimming at V came to 5 bases and at J to 3 bases, leaving 4 bases not matched to a gene. The chain combines TRBV6-5 with TRBJ2-1, with 10 bases identical to TRBD1. The source material was PBMCs. This TCR was recovered from a man in his fifties in good health and CMV-seropositive. CDR3 bases: TGTGCCAGCAGTACGCGGGACAGGGGCTACAATGAGCAGTTCTTC. The encoded protein is CASSTRDRGYNEQFF.